This T cell receptor (beta chain) derives from a study of cytomegalovirus exposure and HLA in healthy donors (TCRdb year 2017). About the study as a whole: An earlier analysis of fewer than 750 of the donors reported approximately 300 Gb of sequence data and some 110 million unique TCR beta sequences obtained from some 170 million T cells. Approximately 300 gigabases of sequencing data and roughly 90 million unique TCR sequences were included in an early release covering about 700 HLA-typed donors. In an earlier analysis of 550 to 700 of the donors, high-throughput TCR beta sequencing was used to judge whether each TCR beta V gene segment behaved as functional or pseudogenic. Alongside the repertoire data, information on donor age, sex, ethnicity and CMV serostatus was compiled. Class I and class II HLA loci were covered by the typing at four-digit resolution. Because of strong linkage in the cohort, roughly five DR-DQ haplotypes were treated as single units for association and clustering. The study was designed to test whether signatures of past pathogen exposure could be identified by cataloging public T cell receptors. Of the 350 to 450 genotyped donors, around 81% fell in the genetic ancestry cluster associated with self-reported Caucasian donors. A later genetic analysis took genome-wide SNP genotypes for 398 of the 666 donors and used that subset as a discovery cohort. A later analysis re-examined previously published TCR beta repertoires from 610 or so donors and added high-resolution HLA genotyping to investigate patterns of TCR occurrence. Across some 400 genotyped donors of the cohort, an average of roughly 250,000 unique TCR beta nucleotide sequences per donor were sequenced, and roughly 20% of those sequences were non-productive. The later analysis used no new phenotypic data to find candidate immune exposures, relying instead on TCR beta sequences and their occurrence across donors. All discovery cohort repertoires had been generated on a single sequencing platform. To predict cytomegalovirus infection status, the study combined high-throughput TCR immunosequencing, statistical association of individual TCRs with disease status, and machine learning. In addition to the first cohort of roughly 670 subjects, a separate validation cohort of some 120 different subjects was used. The number of donors typed differed by locus, with 629-630 for A, B, C, DRB1 and DQB1, 522 for DQA1, 606 for DPA1, and 472 for DPB1. The T cell repertoires of roughly 660 subjects were profiled by immunosequencing and related to cytomegalovirus serostatus. Study-wide findings and limitations: The classifier was reported to diagnose cytomegalovirus status with high specificity and sensitivity in both the original and validation cohorts. The earlier analysis of a few hundred of the donors excluded 15 to 20 rarely observed V segments, including chromosome 9 orphons, because counts were too low. The only immune exposure information available for the cohort was CMV serostatus. In a later analysis, around 15,000 TCR beta sequences were associated with specific HLA alleles at a false discovery rate of 0.05. In this cohort, only TCR beta chains were sequenced, and detectable features were limited by the absence of alpha or paired-chain data. In a later analysis, HLA-associated TCR beta chains showed more clonal expansion and lower generation probabilities than non-associated chains that were equally common. In a later genetic analysis, fewer N-insertions in productive TCRs were reported among donors in an Asian-associated ancestry cluster than the 666-donor mean. While some public TCRs were present in many individuals, most TCR sequences turned up only very rarely across donors. Correlated functional status among segregating V segments might be attributable to linkage disequilibrium, but an unknown experimental factor could not be ruled out. It was suggested by the authors that the approach could potentially be generalized to other disease states and immunological phenotypes. In a later analysis, several top co-occurrence clusters were reported to appear linked to parvovirus B19, influenza, CMV and Epstein-Barr virus. According to a later analysis, TCR association rates differed among HLA loci, with DRB1 alleles showing the most associated TCRs and HLA-C alleles showing the fewest. When HLA alleles, especially DR and DQ, strongly co-occurred, TCR associations were difficult to assign to individual alleles. V-gene and J-gene trimming of TCR beta chains was associated with a missense DCLRE1C variant in a later genetic analysis, and the association was replicated in an independent cohort. The sequencing pipeline was judged likely to have produced a cluster of highly shared sequence variants as a technical artifact. Some IMGT-functional V segments, including TRBV6-2 and TRBV6-3, could not be distinguished by the 87-base-pair reads and were therefore excluded. In the study, around 150 TCR beta chains were listed as associated with cytomegalovirus. A further reported finding was that TCR beta sequences accurately predicted the HLA-A and HLA-B alleles for most subjects in the first cohort. According to a later analysis, most CMV-associated TCR beta chains appeared to be HLA-restricted, and the HLA associations seemed to be driven largely by CMV exposure. Sequencing depth was assumed to be roughly uniform across donors in the presence/absence analyses, though that assumption may not hold. Broadly in line with IMGT annotations, most TCR beta V segments showed up in productive rearrangements about 87% or about 30% of the time in an earlier analysis of several hundred of the donors. In vitro tests confirmed that a few of the cytomegalovirus-associated TCR beta chains recognize cytomegalovirus antigens. Because some donors lacked HLA typing at each locus, the association tests relied only on the typed subset.

The cohort consisted of hundreds of healthy bone marrow donors. At the time of sampling, all cohort members were nominally healthy, though unrecorded immune exposures were likely present. The donor was CMV seronegative and was included in the group of 352 seronegative cohort members. A peripheral blood sample was provided by each donor, and peripheral blood mononuclear cells were used for TCR beta sequencing. The Qiagen DNeasy Blood Extraction Kit was used to extract genomic DNA from the blood cell samples. On this clone: Its specific antigen is unknown. Base quality data are lacking; no much larger clone is found one base away.

The CDR3 covers 15 residues, taking in both the cysteine and the phenylalanine. Of all the DNA, just the CDR3 is kept, 45 bases in frame from base 1. The germline V gene gives CDR1 as WSHSY and CDR2 as SAAADI. V has 6 bases trimmed and J has 9 bases trimmed; junction bases matching no gene number 12. Preparation of the library involved the immunoSEQ multiplex PCR assay. A mixture of 60 forward primers for TCR Vbeta segments and 13 reverse primers for TCR Jbeta segments was used in the multiplex PCR. The CDR3 region of rearranged TCR beta genes was amplified from genomic DNA with a multiplex PCR assay. Amplified TCR beta libraries were sequenced as 87-base-pair reads on the Illumina HiSeq System. As for the authors' bioinformatics: In a later analysis, tens of millions of unique TCR beta chains were counted across the approximately 620 repertoires, and around 10 million of these chains were shared by at least two donors. Raw reads were error-corrected and collapsed into unique sequences with a nearest-neighbor algorithm that merged closely related sequences to remove PCR and sequencing errors. Alignment of CDR3 sequences to IMGT reference sequences was used to assign V, D and J gene segments. For a sequence to be retained, a match of at least six nucleotides was required to both a V gene segment and a J gene segment. Rearrangements were called productive when the CDR3 lacked stop codons and stayed in frame with V and J; all others were non-productive. CDR3 was defined by IMGT convention, running from the second conserved V-encoded cysteine to the conserved J-encoded phenylalanine. In an earlier analysis of just under 600 of the donors, sequences lacking an unambiguous match to a single V gene segment were excluded. An earlier analysis of a few hundred of the donors called V segments functional above 56.7% productive rearrangements and segregating when the between-donor standard deviation exceeded 5%. A statistical classification framework was built to diagnose cytomegalovirus status from the catalog of TCR beta chain sequences. In a later analysis, V and J genes were assigned by comparing TCR nucleotide sequences against IMGT/GENE-DB human TR gene sequences. In a later analysis, CDR3 sequences and most-parsimonious VDJ recombination scenarios were assigned using the TCRdist pipeline. In a later analysis, every TCR beta chain was defined by the combination of its CDR3 amino acid sequence and its V-gene family, and reads without a unique V-gene family were dropped. As a way to deal with suspected cross-contamination and a sequencing artifact, a later analysis dropped approximately 590 nucleotide sequences that were highly shared and had low generation probability. For each public chain, a later analysis derived a clonal expansion index from normalized ranks of inferred template counts within each repertoire. In a later analysis, generation probabilities were computed using a VDJ recombination model fitted to out-of-frame rearrangements, and the results were checked against IGoR. In a later analysis, TCR-TCR, TCR-HLA and TCR-CMV co-occurrence was scored with hypergeometric tests, and a repertoire-size bias correction was applied to TCR pairs. False discovery rates were estimated in a later analysis by permuting HLA or CMV assignments 20 times. In a later analysis, co-occurring TCRs were grouped with DBSCAN, and TCRdist sequence similarity was added when clustering was performed within HLA-allele-positive subsets. Co-occurrence clustering excluded repertoires with fewer than 30,000 or more than 120,000 public chains, plus five with anomalous nucleotide sharing. Not all clones reach the TCRdb copy of this immuneACCESS table, which keeps in-frame sequences only. Checked studies attribute under half of the gap to unresolved V genes and leave the rest unexplained. D and trimming come from the DNA, and the V and J calls and clone size come from that table. This sample holds around 92,000 clones; around 84% were observed only once. Of the sample, 2% to 2.5% falls within the top ten clones.

The sequence was collected from a man in his late teens or twenties in good health and CMV-seronegative. The source material was PBMCs. In this chain, TRBV10-2 is recombined with TRBJ2-1, with 9 middle bases fitting TRBD2. The CDR3 loop reads CASSVAGVGVGEQFF. The base sequence is TGCGCCAGCAGCGTAGCGGGGGTTGGGGTCGGTGAGCAGTTCTTC.